The sequence of this TCR beta chain was determined in a study of cytomegalovirus exposure and HLA in healthy donors. PCR involved 60 Vbeta and 13 Jbeta primers. Sequencing was performed with immunoSEQ multiplex PCR; in TCRdb, only in-frame clones are kept and a portion is missing. The sample contains roughly 160,000 clones, around 64% of which appear only once. About this clone itself: The antigen remains undetermined.

Study-level results: Researchers reported from a later analysis that most CMV-associated TCR beta chains appeared HLA-restricted. Later analysis reportedly placed an Asian-associated ancestry cluster below the approximately 700-donor mean in N-insertions. Later work found that TCR association rates differed between HLA loci; DRB1 had the most and HLA-C the fewest. A later analysis linked a missense variant in DCLRE1C to the trimming of TCR beta V and J genes.

Trimming cost V 3 bases and J 1 base, with 9 bases left between them. CDR1 and CDR2 from the germline V gene are MDHEN and SYDVKM. The CDR3 totals 14 residues. The sample comprised PBMCs. V usage is TRBV28 and J usage is TRBJ2-5; D not resolved. This TCR came from a woman in her 30s in good health and CMV-seronegative. CDR3 in amino acids: CASSFQALQETQYF. CDR3 nucleotides: TGTGCCAGCAGTTTTCAGGCACTCCAAGAGACCCAGTACTTC.